This T cell receptor (beta chain) emerged from a study of liver allograft versus peripheral blood T cells. Looking at the study overall: Repertoires from peripheral blood of liver transplant recipients were compared with those inside their transplanted livers.

One entry per CDR3 protein, called by TCRdb with MiXCR from the reads. The table records over 10,000 distinct CDR3 sequences, approximately 20% of them present only once. As for this clonotype: Its target is not known.

General study findings and limits: Liver allograft repertoires of T cell receptors reportedly diverged from peripheral blood repertoires.

Trimming removed 7 bases from V and 5 bases from J, with 15 bases in between. The CDR3 is 14 amino acids. Looked up from germline, CDR1 is DFQATT and CDR2 is SNEGSKA (reference sequence). The rearrangement links TRBV20-1 to TRBJ1-6, with a weak D call TRBD1 (6 bases). The receptor comes from a human patient who had a liver transplant. The graft donor may be the source of some T cells. The CDR3 loop is CSVSDSKNNSPLHF. The DNA of the CDR3 is TGCAGTGTTTCGGACAGCAAAAATAATTCACCCCTCCACTTT.